This T cell receptor beta chain originates from a study of blood T cells in healthy people across ages. Study observations and caveats: Unsorted PBMC material precluded a definitive naive versus antigen-experienced comparison.

V trimming: 5 bases; J trimming: 0 bases; junction bases outside the gene matches: 11. Germline V gives CDR1 PRHDT, CDR2 FYEKMQ (reference sequence). There are 19 residues in the CDR3. For the second PCR, which ran for about 7 to 12 cycles, a sample-barcoded 5' primer and a J-beta primer mix were used. TCRdb re-called the 5' RACE reads through MiXCR, storing one row per CDR3 protein. There are roughly 1,300,000 distinct CDR3 sequences in the sample; approximately 60% occur only once, and more than 6% lies in the top ten. Notes on this clonotype: Its target is unknown.

The rearrangement links TRBV13 to TRBJ2-6; TRBD1 aligns across 9 bases. Sequenced input: blood. The clonotype comes from a man aged 18 to 30 in good health. CDR3 in amino acids: CASSPEGTGRLSGANVLTF. CDR3 DNA sequence: TGTGCCAGCAGCCCTGAAGGGACAGGGCGTCTCTCTGGGGCCAACGTCCTGACTTTC.